The sequence of this T cell receptor (beta chain) was determined in a study of technical replicates of blood from several donors. Libraries were prepared by immunoSEQ multiplex PCR; TCRdb keeps only in-frame clonotypes and omits some of them. The repertoire holds some 90,000 clones, with 85% to 95% as singletons. V trimming: 0 bases; J trimming: 1 base; junction bases outside the gene matches: 1. There are 15 residues in the CDR3. The germline V gene encodes CDR1 MNHEY and CDR2 SVGAGI. The chain combines TRBV6-5 with TRBJ2-7, with 9 bases fitting TRBD1. The TCR originated in a human donor in good health. The sample comprised T cells isolated from PBMCs. CDR3 DNA sequence: TGTGCCAGCAGTTACTCCGGGACAGGGTCCTACGAGCAGTACTTC. Amino acid sequence: CASSYSGTGSYEQYF.